One T cell receptor beta chain is described in this entry. The sample is drawn from a study of shared clonotypes between healthy human individuals. Each unsorted sample relied on about 90 million PBMCs as its source of genomic DNA. Trimming took 4 bases from V and 1 from J, leaving 5 bases between them. This CDR3 spans 12 amino acids. Germline values: CDR1 SGHRS, CDR2 YFSETQ. Data came from immunoSEQ multiplex PCR; TCRdb stores just in-frame clones and leaves some out. The sample records roughly 510,000 clones, about 79% being singletons. The clonotype was recovered from a woman aged 40 to 50 in good health. Some clones in this sample may be carry-over from other donors' samples. The sample taken for sequencing was PBMCs. The chain has TRBV5-1 and TRBJ1-1; D gene unclear. CDR3 region: CASSAQNTEAFF. CDR3 nucleotides: TGCGCCAGCAGCGCCCAGAACACTGAAGCTTTCTTT.